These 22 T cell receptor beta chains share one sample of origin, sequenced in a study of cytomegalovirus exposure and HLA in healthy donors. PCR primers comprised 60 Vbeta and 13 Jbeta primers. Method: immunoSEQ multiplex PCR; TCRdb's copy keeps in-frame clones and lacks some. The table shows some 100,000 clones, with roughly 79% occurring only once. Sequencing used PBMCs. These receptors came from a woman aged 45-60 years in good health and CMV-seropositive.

The CDR3 loop is CASSPGAERGYTF. In nucleotides, the CDR3 is TGTGCCAGCTCACCTGGGGCCGAGAGGGGCTACACCTTC. The chain carries TRBV18 and TRBJ1-2; tentative D call: TRBD1 (5 bases). The CDR3 is 13 amino acids. Trimming left V 3 bases short and J 8 bases short, with 13 bases between. The germline gives CDR1 KGHSH, CDR2 LQKENI.

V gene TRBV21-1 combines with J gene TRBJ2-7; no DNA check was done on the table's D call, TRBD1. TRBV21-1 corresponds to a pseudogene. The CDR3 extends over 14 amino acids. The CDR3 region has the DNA TGTGCCAGCAGCATTGGGACATCCGAATACGAGCAGTACTTC. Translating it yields CASSIGTSEYEQYF.

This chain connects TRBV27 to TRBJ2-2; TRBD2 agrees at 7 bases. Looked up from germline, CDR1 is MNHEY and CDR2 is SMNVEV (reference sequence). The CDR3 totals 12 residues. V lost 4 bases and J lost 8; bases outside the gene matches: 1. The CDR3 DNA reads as TGTGCCAGCAGTTCACTAGCGGGGGAGCTGTTTTTT. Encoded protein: CASSSLAGELFF.

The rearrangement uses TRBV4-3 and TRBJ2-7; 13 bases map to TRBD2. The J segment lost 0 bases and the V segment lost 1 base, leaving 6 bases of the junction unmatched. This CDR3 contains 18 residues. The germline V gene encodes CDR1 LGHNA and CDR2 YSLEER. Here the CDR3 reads CASSQAHGLAGDSYEQYF. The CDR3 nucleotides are TGCGCCAGCAGCCAAGCCCATGGACTAGCGGGGGACTCCTACGAGCAGTACTTC.

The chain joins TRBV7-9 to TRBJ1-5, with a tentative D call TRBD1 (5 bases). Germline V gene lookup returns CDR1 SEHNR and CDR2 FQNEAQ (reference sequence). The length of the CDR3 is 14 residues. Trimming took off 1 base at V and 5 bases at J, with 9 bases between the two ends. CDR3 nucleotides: TGTGCCAGCAGCTTAGGACGGGGGGATCAGCCCCAGCATTTT. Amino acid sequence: CASSLGRGDQPQHF.

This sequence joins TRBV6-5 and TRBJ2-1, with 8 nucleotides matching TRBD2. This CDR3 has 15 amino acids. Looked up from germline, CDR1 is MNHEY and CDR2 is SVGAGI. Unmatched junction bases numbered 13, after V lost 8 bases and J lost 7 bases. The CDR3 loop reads CASRISGGPFNEQFF. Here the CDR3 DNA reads TGTGCCAGCCGTATCTCGGGGGGGCCTTTTAATGAGCAGTTCTTC.

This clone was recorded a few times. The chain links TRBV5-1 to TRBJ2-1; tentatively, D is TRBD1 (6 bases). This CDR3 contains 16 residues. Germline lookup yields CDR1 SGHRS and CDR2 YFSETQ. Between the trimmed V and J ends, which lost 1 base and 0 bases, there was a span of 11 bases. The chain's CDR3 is CASSLLGASSYNEQFF. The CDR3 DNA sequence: TGCGCCAGCAGCTTGTTGGGGGCTAGCTCCTACAATGAGCAGTTCTTC.

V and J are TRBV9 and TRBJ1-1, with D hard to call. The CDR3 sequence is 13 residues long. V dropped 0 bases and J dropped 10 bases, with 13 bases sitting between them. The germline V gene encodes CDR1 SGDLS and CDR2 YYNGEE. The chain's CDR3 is CASSVEGEGRAFF. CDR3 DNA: TGTGCCAGCAGCGTAGAAGGCGAGGGAAGAGCTTTCTTT.

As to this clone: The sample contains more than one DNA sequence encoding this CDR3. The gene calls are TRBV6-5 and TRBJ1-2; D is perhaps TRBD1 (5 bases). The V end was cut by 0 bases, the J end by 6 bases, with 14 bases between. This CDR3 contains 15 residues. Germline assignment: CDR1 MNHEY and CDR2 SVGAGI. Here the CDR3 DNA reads TGTGCCAGCAGTTACTCCCTCACAGGTTTTAATGGCTACACCTTC. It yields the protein CASSYSLTGFNGYTF.

In nucleotides, the CDR3 is TGTGCCAGCAGCTCACAGGGGGCGATGAGCACTGAAGCTTTCTTT. This sequence encodes CASSSQGAMSTEAFF. The chain is built from TRBV14 and TRBJ1-1, with TRBD1 matching over 9 bases. Trimming took 5 bases from V and 4 from J; bases not matched to a gene: 8. The CDR3 is 15 residues long. Per the germline V gene, CDR1 is SGHDN and CDR2 is FVKESK.

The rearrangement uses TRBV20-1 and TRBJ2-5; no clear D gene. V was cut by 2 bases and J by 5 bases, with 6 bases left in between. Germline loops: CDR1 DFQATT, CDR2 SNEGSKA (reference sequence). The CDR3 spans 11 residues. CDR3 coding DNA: TGCAGTGCTAGAACAGACGAGACCCAGTACTTC. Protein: CSARTDETQYF.

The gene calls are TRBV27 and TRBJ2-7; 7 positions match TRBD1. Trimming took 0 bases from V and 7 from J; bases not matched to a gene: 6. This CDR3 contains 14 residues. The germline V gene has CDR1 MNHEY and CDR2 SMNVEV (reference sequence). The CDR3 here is CASSLSTGTREQYF. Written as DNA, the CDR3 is TGTGCCAGCAGTTTATCGACAGGGACGAGGGAGCAGTACTTC.

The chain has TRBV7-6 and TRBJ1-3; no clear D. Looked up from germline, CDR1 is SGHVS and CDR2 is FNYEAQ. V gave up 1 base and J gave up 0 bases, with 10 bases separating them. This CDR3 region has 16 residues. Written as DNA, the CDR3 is TGTGCCAGCAGCTTAGGAGGGTTAGGCTCTGGAAACACCATATATTTT. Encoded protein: CASSLGGLGSGNTIYF.

The CDR3 DNA follows: TGCGCCAGCAGCCCCTTGGCTAGGGGGTCCTACGAGCAGTACTTC. As protein: CASSPLARGSYEQYF. V gene TRBV5-1 combines with J gene TRBJ2-7, with D possibly matching TRBD1 (6 bases). V lost 4 bases, J lost 1 base, and 15 bases lay in between. CDR1 SGHRS and CDR2 YFSETQ come from the germline V gene. The CDR3 totals 15 residues.

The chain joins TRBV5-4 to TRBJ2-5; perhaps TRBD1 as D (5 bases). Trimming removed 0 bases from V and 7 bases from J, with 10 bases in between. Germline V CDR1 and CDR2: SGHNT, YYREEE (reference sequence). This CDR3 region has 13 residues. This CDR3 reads CASSLVQVGTQYF. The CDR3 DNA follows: TGTGCCAGCAGCTTGGTACAGGTGGGGACCCAGTACTTC.

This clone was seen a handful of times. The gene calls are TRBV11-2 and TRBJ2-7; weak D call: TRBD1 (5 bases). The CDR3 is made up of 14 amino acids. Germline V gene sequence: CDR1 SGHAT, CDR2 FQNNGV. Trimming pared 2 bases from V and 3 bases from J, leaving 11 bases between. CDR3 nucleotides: TGTGCCAGCAGCTTATACGGCAGGGACTACGAGCAGTACTTC. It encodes CASSLYGRDYEQYF.

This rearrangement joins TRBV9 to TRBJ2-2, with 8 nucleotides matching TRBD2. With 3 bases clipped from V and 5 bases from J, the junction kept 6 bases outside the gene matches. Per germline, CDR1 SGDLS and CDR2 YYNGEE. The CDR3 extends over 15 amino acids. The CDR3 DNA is TGTGCCAGCAGCGATCCGGGACTAGGGACCGGGGAGCTGTTTTTT. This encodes CASSDPGLGTGELFF. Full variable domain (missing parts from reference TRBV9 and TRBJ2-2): DSGVTQTPKHLITATGQRVTLRCSPRSGDLSVYWYQQSLDQGLQFLIQYYNGEERAKGNILERFSAQQFPDLHSELNLSSLELGDSALYFCASSDPGLGTGELFFGEGSRLTVL.

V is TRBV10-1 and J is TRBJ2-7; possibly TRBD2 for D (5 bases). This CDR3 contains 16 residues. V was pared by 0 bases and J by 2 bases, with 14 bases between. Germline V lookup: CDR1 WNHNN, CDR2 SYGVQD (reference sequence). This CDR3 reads CASSESALATPYEQYF. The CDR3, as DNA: TGCGCCAGCAGTGAGTCGGCGTTAGCGACTCCCTACGAGCAGTACTTC.

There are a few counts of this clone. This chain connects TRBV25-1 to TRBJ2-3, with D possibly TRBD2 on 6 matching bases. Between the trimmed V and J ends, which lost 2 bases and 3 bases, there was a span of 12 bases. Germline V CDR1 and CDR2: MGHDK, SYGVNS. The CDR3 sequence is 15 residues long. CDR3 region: CASSEPGSGTDTQYF. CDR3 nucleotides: TGTGCCAGCAGTGAACCCGGGAGTGGGACAGATACGCAGTATTTT.

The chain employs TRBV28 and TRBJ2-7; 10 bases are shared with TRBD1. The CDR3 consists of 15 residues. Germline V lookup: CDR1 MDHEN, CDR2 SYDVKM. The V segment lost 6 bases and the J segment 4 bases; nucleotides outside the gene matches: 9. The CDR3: CASSTSDRGQYEQYF. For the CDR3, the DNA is TGTGCCAGCAGCACCTCCGACAGGGGGCAATACGAGCAGTACTTC.

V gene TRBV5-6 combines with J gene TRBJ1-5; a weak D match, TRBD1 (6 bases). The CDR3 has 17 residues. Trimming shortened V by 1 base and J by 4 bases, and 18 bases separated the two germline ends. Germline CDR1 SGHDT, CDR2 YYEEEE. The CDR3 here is CASSLFQGSNRNQPQHF. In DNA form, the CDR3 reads TGTGCCAGCAGCTTGTTCCAGGGGAGTAATAGGAATCAGCCCCAGCATTTT.

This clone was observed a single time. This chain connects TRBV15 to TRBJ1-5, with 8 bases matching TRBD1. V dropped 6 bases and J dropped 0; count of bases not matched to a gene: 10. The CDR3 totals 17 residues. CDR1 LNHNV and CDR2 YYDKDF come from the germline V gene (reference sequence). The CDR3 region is CATRRNRGRYSNQPQHF. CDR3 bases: TGTGCCACCAGGAGGAACAGGGGGAGGTATAGCAATCAGCCCCAGCATTTT. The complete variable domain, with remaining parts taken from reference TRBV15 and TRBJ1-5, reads DAMVIQNPRYQVTQFGKPVTLSCSQTLNHNVMYWYQQKSSQAPKLLFHYYDKDFNNEADTPDNFQSRRPNTSFCFLDIRSPGLGDTAMYLCATRRNRGRYSNQPQHFGDGTRLSIL.